The entry below describes one T cell receptor beta chain. The method was immunoSEQ multiplex PCR; TCRdb's version includes in-frame clones alone and lacks a portion of them. The repertoire has approximately 120,000 clones, under 85% of them found once; the top ten carry roughly 18%. This entry comes from a study of blood T cell repertoires in COVID-19. About the research overall: Sample material is recorded as cDNA or gDNA derived from T cells, B-cell-depleted T cells, or PBMCs.

The ends lost 5 bases at V and 1 base at J; junction bases unmatched: 2. This CDR3 comprises 14 residues. Germline V lookup: CDR1 SGHNT, CDR2 YENEEA. Which cohort a participant joined came from the clinical history participants gave. Two consecutive negative NP/OP PCR tests, clearance, or resolved symptoms defined Cohort 3 recovery. This TCR came from a man aged 25-45 years who had recovered from COVID-19. The chain couples TRBV11-3 to TRBJ2-3; 8 positions agree with TRBD2. What was sequenced was PBMCs or T cells enriched from blood (not recorded which). The CDR3 coding sequence is TGTGCCAGCAGCCCGACTAGCGGCACAGATACGCAGTATTTT. This encodes CASSPTSGTDTQYF.